These T cell receptor beta chains were read from a single sample in a study of T cell responses to AZD1222 COVID-19 vaccine. Measured with immunoSEQ multiplex PCR; TCRdb has only the in-frame clones, and not every one. Among 90,000 to 95,000 clones listed, 88% were seen once. Sequences were derived from peripheral blood, sampled 28 days after the second AZD1222 dose. These receptors were taken from an adult who received the AZD1222 COVID-19 vaccine. Both conserved end residues are part of each CDR3. Each record gives: J gene, D gene, clone size, V gene, CDR3 protein, CDR3 DNA. The D gene is left open where the match is weak. Some rows mark clone size as missing; the rest say once, few, many or name a class of expanded clone.

TRBJ2-1,TRBD2,.,TRBV27,CASSPGRGTSYNEQFF,TGTGCCAGCAGCCCCGGGAGGGGGACCTCCTACAATGAGCAGTTCTTC
TRBJ1-2,.,.,TRBV7-2,CASSYYDQGYTF,TGTGCCAGCAGCTACTACGACCAAGGCTACACCTTC
TRBJ2-2,.,.,TRBV18,CASSPGSTGELFF,TGTGCCAGCTCACCAGGTTCCACCGGGGAGCTGTTTTTT
TRBJ2-7,.,.,TRBV7-2,CASSLMDRYYEQYF,TGTGCCAGCAGCTTGATGGACCGATACTACGAGCAGTACTTC
TRBJ1-3,.,.,TRBV19,CASSMQSRISGNTIYF,TGTGCCAGTAGTATGCAGTCCCGAATCTCTGGAAACACCATATATTTT
TRBJ2-3,.,.,TRBV5-1,CASKLTRPTDTQYF,TGCGCCAGCAAACTGACCCGACCCACAGATACGCAGTATTTT
TRBJ2-1,TRBD2,.,TRBV7-2,CASSHNAGVRHEQFF,TGTGCCAGCAGCCACAATGCGGGGGTCCGGCATGAGCAGTTCTTC
TRBJ1-1,.,.,TRBV2,CASSEGTTRGTEAFF,TGTGCCAGCAGTGAAGGGACCACCCGGGGAACTGAAGCTTTCTTT
TRBJ1-1,.,.,TRBV5-1,CASSWEVRNTEAFF,TGCGCCAGCAGCTGGGAGGTCAGGAACACTGAAGCTTTCTTT
TRBJ2-7,.,once,TRBV3-1/TRBV3-2,CASSRAGHYEQYF,TGTGCCAGCAGCCGAGCGGGCCACTACGAGCAGTACTTC
TRBJ1-3,.,.,TRBV2,CASSPPGGGNTIYF,TGTGCCAGCAGTCCTCCGGGGGGCGGGAACACCATATATTTT
TRBJ1-1,.,.,TRBV5-1,CASSSAGRRPEAFF,TGCGCCAGCAGCTCTGCCGGGAGGCGGCCTGAAGCTTTCTTT
TRBJ1-2,.,.,TRBV30,CAWSRRVEGYTF,TGTGCCTGGAGTCGGAGGGTGGAAGGCTACACCTTC
TRBJ2-2,.,once,TRBV7-3,CASSPRNTGELFF,TGTGCCAGCAGCCCCCGGAACACCGGGGAGCTGTTTTTT
TRBJ1-2,.,.,TRBV15,CATSREVGAPSGYTF,TGTGCCACCAGCAGAGAAGTTGGGGCCCCATCGGGCTACACCTTC
TRBJ2-1,.,.,TRBV9,CASSVGIGSSYNEQFF,TGTGCCAGCAGCGTAGGTATCGGGAGCTCCTACAATGAGCAGTTCTTC
TRBJ2-7,.,.,TRBV6-2/TRBV6-3,CASSVVSAGEQYF,TGTGCCAGCAGCGTGGTCTCTGCCGGCGAGCAGTACTTC
TRBJ2-2,.,.,TRBV30,CAWEEPPGRAGELFF,TGTGCCTGGGAAGAACCACCGGGGCGAGCCGGGGAGCTGTTTTTT